The source of this T cell receptor (beta chain) is a study of CD8 T cells in ankylosing spondylitis. Study-wide results and limits: Disease-associated clones were CD8+ and fairly uncommon in peripheral blood. A motif of 7 to 9 highly homologous TCR beta variants was seen as apparently characteristic of ankylosing spondylitis blood. Matched ankylosing spondylitis synovial fluid reportedly contained a significantly enriched population of disease-linked clones.

TCRdb re-derived calls from the 5' RACE reads in MiXCR, one entry per CDR3 protein. The table lists approximately 130,000 distinct CDR3 sequences, approximately 10% of them singletons, with roughly 4.3% in the top ten. To note about this clonotype: Its cognate antigen is unknown.

The CDR3 has 16 residues. The germline V gene encodes CDR1 SGHKS and CDR2 YYEKEE (reference sequence). With V trimmed by 4 bases and J by 0 bases, 6 bases remained unmatched. The chain uses TRBV5-5 and TRBJ2-2; 7 bases align to TRBD2. The receptor was isolated from a female donor with ankylosing spondylitis or in good health (not recorded which). Sequenced material: blood, either unsorted or a sorted T cell fraction (not recorded which). The CDR3 coding sequence is TGTGCCAGCAGCCCAACTAGCGCATCGAACACCGGGGAGCTGTTTTTT. The encoded protein is CASSPTSASNTGELFF.